The TCR beta chain under discussion was sequenced for a study of graft-versus-host responses after intestinal transplantation. The overall study: Once they had received anti-thymocyte globulin induction, all recipients took tacrolimus and steroids for about three years.

TCRdb keeps only in-frame clones here, not all; method: immunoSEQ multiplex PCR. The data show around 90,000 clones, about 94% seen once. Study-level results: Levels of circulating GvH clones at their peak were associated with early post-transplant HvG declines. GvH clones occurred in recipient marrow; some first appeared in ileum or blood. Graft-versus-host to host-versus-graft clonal ratios in allografts were high in patients with graft-donor T cell macrochimerism.

On this clone: Its target is not known.

Germline CDR1 reads SQVTM; CDR2 reads ANQGSEA. The length of the CDR3 is 15 residues. Trimming removed 6 bases from V and 5 bases from J; junction bases left unmatched: 14. This chain uses TRBV29-1 with TRBJ2-7, with 9 bases lining up with TRBD1. Sample: unstimulated CD4+ T cells sorted from spleen or lymph node cells, taken before transplant. This receptor was identified in a human donor who was the organ donor for an intestinal transplant. The CDR3 loop is CSVQILGTGSNEQYF. Here the CDR3 DNA reads TGCAGCGTCCAAATCCTCGGGACAGGGAGCAACGAGCAGTACTTC.